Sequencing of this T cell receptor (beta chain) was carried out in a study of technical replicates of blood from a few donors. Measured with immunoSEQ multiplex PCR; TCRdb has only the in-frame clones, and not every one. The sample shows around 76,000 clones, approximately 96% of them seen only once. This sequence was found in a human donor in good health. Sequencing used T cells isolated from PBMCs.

Here the CDR3 reads CASSLLVGGDNYEQYF. The CDR3 DNA sequence: TGTGCCAGCAGCTTATTGGTCGGGGGGGATAATTACGAGCAGTACTTC. The V and J genes are TRBV13 and TRBJ2-7; 8 bases align to TRBD2. V lost 2 bases and J lost 4; bases outside the gene matches: 10. This CDR3 contains 16 residues. CDR1 is PRHDT, CDR2 FYEKMQ, per germline (reference sequence).